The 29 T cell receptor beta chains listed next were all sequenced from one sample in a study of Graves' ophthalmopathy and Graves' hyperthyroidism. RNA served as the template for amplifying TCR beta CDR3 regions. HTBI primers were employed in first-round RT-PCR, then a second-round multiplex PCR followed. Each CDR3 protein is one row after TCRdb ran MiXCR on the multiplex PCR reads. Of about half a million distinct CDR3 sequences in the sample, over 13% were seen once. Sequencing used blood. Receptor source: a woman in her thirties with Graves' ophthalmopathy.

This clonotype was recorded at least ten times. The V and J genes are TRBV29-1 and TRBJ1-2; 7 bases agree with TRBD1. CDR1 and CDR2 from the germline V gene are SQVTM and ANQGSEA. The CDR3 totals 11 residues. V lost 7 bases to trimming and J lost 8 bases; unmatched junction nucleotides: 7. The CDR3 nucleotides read TGCAGCGGGCAGACAGGGCTCGGCTACACCTTC. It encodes CSGQTGLGYTF.

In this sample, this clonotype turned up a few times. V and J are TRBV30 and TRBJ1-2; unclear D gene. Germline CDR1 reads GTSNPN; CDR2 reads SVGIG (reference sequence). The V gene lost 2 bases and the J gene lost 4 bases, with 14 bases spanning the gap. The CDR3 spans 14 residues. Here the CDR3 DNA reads TGTGCCTGGAGTCCCGGGCTGGCTGGCTATGGCTACACCTTC. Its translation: CAWSPGLAGYGYTF.

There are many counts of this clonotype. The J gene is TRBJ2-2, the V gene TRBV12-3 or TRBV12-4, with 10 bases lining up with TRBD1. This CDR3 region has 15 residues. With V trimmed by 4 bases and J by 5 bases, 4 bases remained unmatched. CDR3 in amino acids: CASSYRGQGTGELFF. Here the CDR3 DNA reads TGTGCCAGCAGTTATAGGGGACAGGGGACCGGGGAGCTGTTTTTT.

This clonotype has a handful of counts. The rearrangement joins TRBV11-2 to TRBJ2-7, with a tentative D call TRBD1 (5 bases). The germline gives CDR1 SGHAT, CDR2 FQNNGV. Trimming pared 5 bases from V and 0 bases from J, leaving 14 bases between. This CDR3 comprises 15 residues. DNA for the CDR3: TGTGCCAGCAGCCTAACCCTGGACATCTCCTACGAGCAGTACTTC. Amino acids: CASSLTLDISYEQYF.

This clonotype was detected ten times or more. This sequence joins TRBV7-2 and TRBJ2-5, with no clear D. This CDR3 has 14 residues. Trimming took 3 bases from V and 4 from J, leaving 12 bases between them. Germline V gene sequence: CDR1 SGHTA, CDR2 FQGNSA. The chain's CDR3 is CASSFPVRPETQYF. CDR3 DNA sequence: TGTGCCAGCAGCTTCCCAGTTCGCCCAGAGACCCAGTACTTC.

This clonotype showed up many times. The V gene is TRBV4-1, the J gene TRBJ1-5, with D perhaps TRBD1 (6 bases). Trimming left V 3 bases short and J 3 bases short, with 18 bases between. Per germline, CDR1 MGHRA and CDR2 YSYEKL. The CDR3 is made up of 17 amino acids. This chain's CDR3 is CASSQRGGFGINQPQHF. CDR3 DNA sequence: TGCGCCAGCAGCCAGAGGGGGGGGTTTGGTATCAATCAGCCCCAGCATTTT.

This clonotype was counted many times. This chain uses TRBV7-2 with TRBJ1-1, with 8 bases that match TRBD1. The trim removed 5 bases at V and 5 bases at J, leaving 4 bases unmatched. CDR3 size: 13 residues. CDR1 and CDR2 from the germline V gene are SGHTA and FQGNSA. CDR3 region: CASSVQGATEAFF. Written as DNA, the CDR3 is TGTGCCAGCAGCGTTCAGGGGGCGACTGAAGCTTTCTTT.

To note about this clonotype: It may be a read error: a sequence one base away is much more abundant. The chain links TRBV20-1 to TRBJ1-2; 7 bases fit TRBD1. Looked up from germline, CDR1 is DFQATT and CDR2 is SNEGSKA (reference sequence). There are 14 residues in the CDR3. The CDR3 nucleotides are TGCAGTTCTAGCTGGGACAGAGGACATTTAGGCTACACCTTC. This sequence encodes CSSSWDRGHLGYTF.

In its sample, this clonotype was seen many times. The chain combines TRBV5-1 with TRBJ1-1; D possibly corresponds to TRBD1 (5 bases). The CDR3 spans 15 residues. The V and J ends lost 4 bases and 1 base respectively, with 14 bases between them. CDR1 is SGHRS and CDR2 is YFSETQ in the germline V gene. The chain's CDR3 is CASSITGPGNTEAFF. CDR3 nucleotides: TGCGCCAGCAGCATCACAGGCCCCGGGAACACTGAAGCTTTCTTT.

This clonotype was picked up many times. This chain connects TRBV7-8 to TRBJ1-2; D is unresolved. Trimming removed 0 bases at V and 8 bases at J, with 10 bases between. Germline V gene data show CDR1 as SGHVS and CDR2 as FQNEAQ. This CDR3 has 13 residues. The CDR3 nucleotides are TGTGCCAGCAGCTTAGCAGTGATAAAGGGCTACACCTTC. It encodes CASSLAVIKGYTF.

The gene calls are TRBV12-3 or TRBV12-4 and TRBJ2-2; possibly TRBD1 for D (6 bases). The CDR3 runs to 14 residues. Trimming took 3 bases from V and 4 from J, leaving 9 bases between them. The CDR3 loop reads CASSFLGATGELFF. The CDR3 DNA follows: TGTGCCAGCAGTTTCCTGGGGGCCACCGGGGAGCTGTTTTTT.

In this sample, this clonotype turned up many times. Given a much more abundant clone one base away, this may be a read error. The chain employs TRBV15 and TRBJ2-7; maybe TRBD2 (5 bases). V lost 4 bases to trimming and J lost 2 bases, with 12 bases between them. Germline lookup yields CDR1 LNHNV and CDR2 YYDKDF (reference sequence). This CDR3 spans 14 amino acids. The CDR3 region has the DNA TGTGCCACCAGCACCGACGGGGAACCCTACGAGCAGTACTTC. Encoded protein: CATSTDGEPYEQYF.

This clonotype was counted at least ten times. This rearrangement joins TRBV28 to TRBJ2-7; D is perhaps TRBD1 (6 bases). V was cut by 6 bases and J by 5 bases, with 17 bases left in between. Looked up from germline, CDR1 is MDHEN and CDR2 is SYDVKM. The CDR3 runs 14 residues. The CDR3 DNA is TGTGCCAGCAGCCCGACGGGACAAACGGACGAGCAGTACTTC. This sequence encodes CASSPTGQTDEQYF.

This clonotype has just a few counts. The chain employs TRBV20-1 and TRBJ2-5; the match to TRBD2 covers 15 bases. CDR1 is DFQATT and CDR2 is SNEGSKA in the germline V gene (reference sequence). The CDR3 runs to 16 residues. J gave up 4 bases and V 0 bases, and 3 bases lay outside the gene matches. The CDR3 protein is CSARDQGLAGGETQYF. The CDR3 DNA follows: TGCAGTGCTAGAGATCAGGGACTAGCGGGGGGAGAGACCCAGTACTTC.

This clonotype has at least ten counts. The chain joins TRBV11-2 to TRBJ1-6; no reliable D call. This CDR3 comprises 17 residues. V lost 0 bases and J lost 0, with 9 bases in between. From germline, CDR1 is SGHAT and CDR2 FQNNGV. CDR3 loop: CASSLDDLRSYNSPLHF. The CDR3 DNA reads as TGTGCCAGCAGCTTAGATGACCTTCGCTCCTATAATTCACCCCTCCACTTT.

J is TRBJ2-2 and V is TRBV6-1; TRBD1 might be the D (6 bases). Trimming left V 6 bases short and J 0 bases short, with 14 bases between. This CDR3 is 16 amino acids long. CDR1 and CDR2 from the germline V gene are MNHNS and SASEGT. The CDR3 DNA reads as TGTGCCAGCAGCAAGCCACAGGGCGCGAACACCGGGGAGCTGTTTTTT. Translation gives CASSKPQGANTGELFF.

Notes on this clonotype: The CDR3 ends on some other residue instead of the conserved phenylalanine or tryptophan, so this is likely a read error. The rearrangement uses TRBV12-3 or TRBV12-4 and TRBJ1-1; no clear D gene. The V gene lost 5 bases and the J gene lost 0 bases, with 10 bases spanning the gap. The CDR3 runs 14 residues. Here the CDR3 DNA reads TGTGCCAGCAGTATGAGGTACATGAACACTGAAGCTTTCGTT. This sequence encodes CASSMRYMNTEAFV.

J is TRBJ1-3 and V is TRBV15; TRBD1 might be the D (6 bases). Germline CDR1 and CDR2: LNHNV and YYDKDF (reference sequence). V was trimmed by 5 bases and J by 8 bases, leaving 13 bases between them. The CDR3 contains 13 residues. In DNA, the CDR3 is TGTGCCACCAGCCTCCAGGGGAGCTACACCATATATTTT. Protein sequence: CATSLQGSYTIYF.

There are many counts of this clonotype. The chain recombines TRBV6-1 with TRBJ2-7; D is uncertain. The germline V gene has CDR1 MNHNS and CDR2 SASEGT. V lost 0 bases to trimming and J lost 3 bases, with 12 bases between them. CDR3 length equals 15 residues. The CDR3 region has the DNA TGTGCCAGCAGTGAAGCGTTGGGCAGAAACTACGAGCAGTACTTC. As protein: CASSEALGRNYEQYF.

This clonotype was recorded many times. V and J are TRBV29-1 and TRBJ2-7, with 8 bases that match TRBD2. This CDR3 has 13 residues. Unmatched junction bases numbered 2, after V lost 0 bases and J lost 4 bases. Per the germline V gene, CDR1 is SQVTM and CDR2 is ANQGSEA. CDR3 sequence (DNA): TGCAGCGTTGAAGATCGGGGGGGGTACGAGCAGTACTTC. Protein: CSVEDRGGYEQYF.

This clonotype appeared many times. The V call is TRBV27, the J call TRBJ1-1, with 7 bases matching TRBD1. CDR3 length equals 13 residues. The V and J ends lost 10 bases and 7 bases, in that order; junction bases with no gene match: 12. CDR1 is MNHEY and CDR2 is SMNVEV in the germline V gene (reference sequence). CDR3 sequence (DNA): TGTGCCACCCGACAGGGACAGCACATTGAAGCTTTCTTT. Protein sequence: CATRQGQHIEAFF.

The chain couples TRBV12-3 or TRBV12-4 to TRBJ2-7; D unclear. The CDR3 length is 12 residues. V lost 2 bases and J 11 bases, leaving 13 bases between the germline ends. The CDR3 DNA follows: TGTGCCAGCAGTTTATCGGCCTCAACCAAGTACTTC. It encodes CASSLSASTKYF.

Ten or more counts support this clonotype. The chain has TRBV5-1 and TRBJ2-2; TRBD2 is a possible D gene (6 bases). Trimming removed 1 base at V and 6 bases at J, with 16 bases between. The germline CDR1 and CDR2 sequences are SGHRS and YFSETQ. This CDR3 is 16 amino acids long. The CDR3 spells CASSLFRESFAGELFF. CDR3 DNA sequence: TGCGCCAGCAGCTTGTTCCGGGAGAGTTTTGCCGGGGAGCTGTTTTTT.

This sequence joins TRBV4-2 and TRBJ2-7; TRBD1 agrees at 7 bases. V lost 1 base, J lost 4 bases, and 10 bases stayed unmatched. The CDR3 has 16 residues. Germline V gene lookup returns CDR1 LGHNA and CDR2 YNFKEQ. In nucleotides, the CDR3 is TGTGCCAGCAGCCAAGGGATTGGGACAGAAAGTTACGAGCAGTACTTC. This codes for CASSQGIGTESYEQYF.

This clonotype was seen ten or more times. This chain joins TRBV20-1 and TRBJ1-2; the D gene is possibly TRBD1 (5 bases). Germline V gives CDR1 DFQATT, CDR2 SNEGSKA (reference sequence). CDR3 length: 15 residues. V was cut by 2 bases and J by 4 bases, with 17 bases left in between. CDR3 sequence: CSARLARTGPYGYTF. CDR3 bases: TGCAGTGCTAGACTCGCTAGGACGGGACCCTATGGCTACACCTTC.

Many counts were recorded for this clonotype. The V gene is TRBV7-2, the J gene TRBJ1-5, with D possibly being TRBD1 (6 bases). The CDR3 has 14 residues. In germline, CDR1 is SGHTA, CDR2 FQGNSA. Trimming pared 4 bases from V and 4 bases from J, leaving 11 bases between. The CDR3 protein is CASSSGQPNQPQHF. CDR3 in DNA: TGTGCCAGCAGCTCCGGACAGCCAAATCAGCCCCAGCATTTT.

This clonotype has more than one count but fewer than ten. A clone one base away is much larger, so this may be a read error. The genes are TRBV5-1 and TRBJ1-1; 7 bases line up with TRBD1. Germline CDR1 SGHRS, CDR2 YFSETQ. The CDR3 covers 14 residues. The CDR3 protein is CACSTDRQGTEAFF. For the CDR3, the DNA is TGCGCCTGCAGCACGGACAGGCAAGGGACTGAAGCTTTCTTT.

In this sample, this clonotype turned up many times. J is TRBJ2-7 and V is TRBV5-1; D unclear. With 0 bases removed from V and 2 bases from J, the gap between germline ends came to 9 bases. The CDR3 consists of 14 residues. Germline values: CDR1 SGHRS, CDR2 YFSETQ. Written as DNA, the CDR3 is TGCGCCAGCAGCTTGGAGGAGTTCCCCTACGAGCAGTACTTC. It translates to CASSLEEFPYEQYF.

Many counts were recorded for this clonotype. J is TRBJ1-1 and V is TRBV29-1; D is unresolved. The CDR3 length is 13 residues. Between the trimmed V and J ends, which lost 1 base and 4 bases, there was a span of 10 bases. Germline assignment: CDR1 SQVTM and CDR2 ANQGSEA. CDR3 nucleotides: TGCAGCGTTGAAGCGGGATGGGGCACTGAAGCTTTCTTT. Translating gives CSVEAGWGTEAFF. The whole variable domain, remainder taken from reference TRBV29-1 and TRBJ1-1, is SAVISQKPSRDICQRGTSLTIQCQVDSQVTMMFWYRQQPGQSLTLIATANQGSEATYESGFVIDKFPISRPNLTFSTLTVSNMSPEDSSIYLCSVEAGWGTEAFFGQGTRLTVV.